Listed below are T cell receptor beta chains from one sample, sequenced in a study of technical replicates of blood from several donors. Assay: immunoSEQ multiplex PCR; the TCRdb copy retains only in-frame clones and omits some. The sample lists over 85,000 clones, just under 95% occurring once. Sequenced sample: T cells isolated from PBMCs. Receptor source: a human donor in good health. CDR3s include the opening cysteine and the closing phenylalanine or tryptophan. Fields, in order: CDR3 protein, CDR3 DNA, J gene, V gene, D gene, clone size. A D gene is named only where the DNA matches it firmly. Clone size is given for some rows only: seen once, a few or many times, or a class if the clone is expanded.

CDR3: CASSDSGRGVNEKLFF
DNA: TGTGCCAGCAGTGACTCCGGACGGGGGGTAAATGAAAAACTGTTTTTT
J: TRBJ1-4
V: TRBV6-6
D: NA
size: NA

CDR3: CAWSGRVRDEQFF
DNA: TGTGCCTGGAGCGGCAGGGTCAGGGATGAGCAGTTCTTC
J: TRBJ2-1
V: TRBV30
D: NA
size: NA

CDR3: CASSVAGTGFETQYF
DNA: TGTGCCAGCAGCGTAGCCGGGACAGGATTTGAGACCCAGTACTTC
J: TRBJ2-5
V: TRBV9
D: TRBD1
size: NA

CDR3: CASSHLMIAQGALEQYF
DNA: TGTGCCAGCAGCCATTTAATGATCGCACAGGGGGCCCTCGAGCAGTACTTC
J: TRBJ2-7
V: TRBV14
D: TRBD1
size: once

CDR3: CASSLPYGNEQFF
DNA: TGTGCCAGCAGCCTACCATACGGGAATGAGCAGTTCTTC
J: TRBJ2-1
V: TRBV11-2
D: NA
size: NA

CDR3: CASSPTGLYEQYF
DNA: TGTGCCAGCAGCCCGACGGGACTCTACGAGCAGTACTTC
J: TRBJ2-7
V: TRBV7-9
D: NA
size: NA

CDR3: CASSLAGGTDTQYF
DNA: TGTGCCAGCAGTCTAGCGGGAGGCACAGATACGCAGTATTTT
J: TRBJ2-3
V: TRBV7-3
D: TRBD2
size: NA

CDR3: CASSPPGTSDEQYF
DNA: TGTGCCAGCTCACCGCCCGGGACTAGTGACGAGCAGTACTTC
J: TRBJ2-7
V: TRBV18
D: TRBD2
size: NA

CDR3: CASGSPTGLADYNEQFF
DNA: TGTGCTAGTGGTTCCCCTACGGGACTAGCGGATTACAATGAGCAGTTCTTC
J: TRBJ2-1
V: TRBV12-5
D: TRBD2
size: NA

CDR3: CASSQVGRSYEQYF
DNA: TGTGCCAGCAGCCAAGTAGGGAGAAGCTACGAGCAGTACTTC
J: TRBJ2-7
V: TRBV14
D: NA
size: NA

CDR3: CASSIRGLDYEQYF
DNA: TGTGCCAGTAGCATAAGAGGGTTAGACTACGAGCAGTACTTC
J: TRBJ2-7
V: TRBV19
D: NA
size: once